This T cell receptor beta chain emerged from a study of T-cell memory formation after mild COVID-19. General study points: Cross-reactive memory appears to have joined, as suggested by some responding clones showing up in pre-infection memory. Day 37-peaking second-wave clones had unconfirmed SARS-CoV-2 specificity. CM and EM subsets held most contracting CD4+ clones; EMRA held CD8+ ones.

There are many counts of this clonotype. Its antigen remains unidentified. Germline assignment: CDR1 GTSNPN and CDR2 SVGIG (reference sequence). This CDR3 comprises 13 residues. Between the trimmed V and J ends, which lost 0 bases and 4 bases, there was a span of 7 bases. With constant-segment primers, 5'RACE yielded cDNA libraries of TCR alpha and TCR beta that carried sample barcodes and UMIs. One entry per CDR3 protein, called by TCRdb with MiXCR from the 5' RACE reads. Of a few hundred thousand distinct CDR3 sequences listed, around 15% are singletons. The chain is built from TRBV30 and TRBJ1-5; D is ambiguous. The sample taken for sequencing was PBMCs or a T cell subset sorted from them (not recorded which). The origin of this receptor is a man between 18 and 29 years old who had mild COVID-19 (a few samples of this study predate the infection). Cell type and time point are not known. In DNA, the CDR3 is TGTGCCTGGAGTGTAAGGGAGAATCAGCCCCAGCATTTT. It encodes CAWSVRENQPQHF. Variable domain in full (rest from reference TRBV30 and TRBJ1-5): SQTIHQWPATLVQPVGSPLSLECTVEGTSNPNLYWYRQAAGRGLQLLFYSVGIGQISSEVPQNLSASRPQDRQFILSSKKLLLSDSGFYLCAWSVRENQPQHFGDGTRLSIL.